The 23 T cell receptor beta chains presented below share a single source sample, sequenced in a study of CD8 T cells in ankylosing spondylitis. MiXCR, run by TCRdb on the 5' RACE reads, gives a single entry per CDR3 protein. The data contain approximately 220,000 distinct CDR3 sequences, about 26% of them singletons. Sequenced input: blood, either unsorted or a sorted T cell fraction (not recorded which). The receptors derive from a male donor with ankylosing spondylitis or in good health (not recorded which).

This clonotype came up many times. The gene calls are TRBV18 and TRBJ1-1; D call uncertain. The germline V gene has CDR1 KGHSH and CDR2 LQKENI. This CDR3 spans 13 amino acids. V was trimmed by 3 bases and J by 7 bases, leaving 12 bases between them. The CDR3 nucleotides are TGTGCCAGCTCACCCATTAGGTCGAGTGAAGCTTTCTTT. It yields the protein CASSPIRSSEAFF.

This clonotype was picked up one time. V is TRBV6-2 or TRBV6-3 and J is TRBJ2-3; D remains unclear. Trimming pared 0 bases from V and 4 bases from J, leaving 2 bases between. The CDR3 consists of 12 residues. Germline V lookup: CDR1 MNHEY, CDR2 SVGEGT. CDR3 amino acids: CASSYSSDTQYF. The CDR3, as DNA: TGTGCCAGCAGTTACTCATCAGATACGCAGTATTTT.

J is TRBJ2-5 and V is TRBV7-2; D not resolved. Per germline, CDR1 SGHTA and CDR2 FQGNSA. CDR3 length equals 13 residues. Trimming pared 7 bases from V and 10 bases from J, leaving 19 bases between. DNA for the CDR3: TGTGCCAGCACCCCCCCCGCAAAGGATGACCAGTACTTC. Amino acid sequence: CASTPPAKDDQYF.

This clonotype came up many times. The rearrangement uses TRBV29-1 and TRBJ2-7; the D gene is possibly TRBD2 (5 bases). V was cut by 0 bases and J by 7 bases, with 19 bases left in between. This CDR3 is built from 15 residues. Germline CDR1 reads SQVTM; CDR2 reads ANQGSEA. The CDR3 coding sequence is TGCAGCGTTGAAGATTTTTACCACTCGACGGGGGAGCAGTACTTC. Its translation is CSVEDFYHSTGEQYF.

This clonotype was counted ten times or more. This chain links TRBV12-3 or TRBV12-4 with TRBJ1-2; D remains ambiguous. V dropped 5 bases and J dropped 8 bases, with 6 bases sitting between them. This CDR3 has 10 residues. The CDR3 reads CASSRGGYTF. DNA for the CDR3: TGTGCCAGCAGTCGGGGAGGCTACACCTTC.

The genes are TRBV20-1 and TRBJ2-3, with 9 positions matching TRBD2. The V and J ends lost 4 bases and 6 bases, in that order; junction bases with no gene match: 2. Germline CDR1 is DFQATT and CDR2 is SNEGSKA (reference sequence). The CDR3 length is 12 residues. The DNA for the CDR3 is TGCAGTGCTACTGGACTAGCGGATACGCAGTATTTT. Its protein product is CSATGLADTQYF.

This clonotype showed up many times. The V call is TRBV5-1, the J call TRBJ2-5; D remains ambiguous. The germline gives CDR1 SGHRS, CDR2 YFSETQ. Trimming took 5 bases from V and 1 from J, leaving 15 bases between them. CDR3 length equals 15 residues. In DNA form, the CDR3 reads TGCGCCAGCAGTCCCCAGGACCCACGCCAAGAGACCCAGTACTTC. The encoded protein is CASSPQDPRQETQYF.

This clonotype appeared once. V gene TRBV9 combines with J gene TRBJ2-5; a possible D gene is TRBD1 (6 bases). Looked up from germline, CDR1 is SGDLS and CDR2 is YYNGEE. V was cut by 3 bases and J by 0 bases, with 12 bases left in between. The CDR3 covers 15 residues. The CDR3 nucleotides read TGTGCCAGCAGCGGAGACGGGGACAACCAAGAGACCCAGTACTTC. Translating gives CASSGDGDNQETQYF.

The V and J genes are TRBV20-1 and TRBJ2-7, with no clear D. This CDR3 is built from 13 residues. Per the germline V gene, CDR1 is DFQATT and CDR2 is SNEGSKA (reference sequence). V dropped 3 bases and J dropped 3 bases, with 12 bases sitting between them. CDR3 region: CSARASTRYEQYF. The CDR3 nucleotides are TGCAGTGCTAGGGCGTCTACCCGCTACGAGCAGTACTTC.

The rearrangement joins TRBV25-1 to TRBJ2-7; D is unclear. The V gene lost 2 bases and the J gene lost 7 bases, with 12 bases spanning the gap. Per the germline V gene, CDR1 is MGHDK and CDR2 is SYGVNS. This CDR3 is built from 13 residues. The chain's CDR3 is CASSEPGPSEQYF. The CDR3 coding sequence is TGTGCCAGCAGTGAACCTGGTCCATCTGAGCAGTACTTC.

This clonotype was picked up a small number of times. This chain uses TRBV20-1 with TRBJ2-5; D is tentatively TRBD1 or TRBD2 (5 bases each). Trimming removed 6 bases at V and 2 bases at J, with 13 bases between. There are 13 residues in the CDR3. CDR1 and CDR2 (germline): DFQATT, SNEGSKA (reference sequence). CDR3 DNA sequence: TGCAGTGCCGGGGACCCGTGGCAAGAGACCCAGTACTTC. It is translated as CSAGDPWQETQYF.

V usage is TRBV4-3 and J usage is TRBJ1-2, with D perhaps TRBD1 (5 bases). Germline assignment: CDR1 LGHNA and CDR2 YSLEER. The CDR3 spans 16 residues. The V and J ends lost 0 bases and 2 bases respectively, with 13 bases between them. CDR3 region: CASSQDLAGRNYGYTF. In DNA, the CDR3 is TGCGCCAGCAGCCAAGACTTGGCAGGGCGCAACTATGGCTACACCTTC.

This clonotype occurred a few times. The chain uses TRBV20-1 and TRBJ2-1, with 10 bases aligning to TRBD2. Germline trimming cut 3 bases from V and 8 bases from J; bases unmatched to any gene: 7. The germline V gene encodes CDR1 DFQATT and CDR2 SNEGSKA (reference sequence). The CDR3 extends over 14 amino acids. CDR3 in DNA: TGCAGTGCTAGTCGGAACCTAGCGGGAGATGAGCAGTTCTTC. Protein sequence: CSASRNLAGDEQFF.

This clonotype appeared many times. The chain has TRBV7-2 and TRBJ2-2; no reliable D call. Germline CDR1 is SGHTA and CDR2 is FQGNSA. CDR3 size: 12 residues. V lost 0 bases and J 8 bases, leaving 4 bases between the germline ends. CDR3 amino acids: CASSLAFGELFF. DNA of the CDR3: TGTGCCAGCAGCTTAGCCTTTGGGGAGCTGTTTTTT.

This chain uses TRBV5-5 with TRBJ1-5; TRBD1 agrees at 7 bases. The CDR3 spans 16 residues. Germline V CDR1 and CDR2: SGHKS, YYEKEE (reference sequence). With 4 bases clipped from V and 6 bases from J, the junction kept 13 bases outside the gene matches. CDR3 amino acids: CASSRDSFGGSQPQHF. The CDR3 DNA sequence: TGTGCCAGCAGCCGGGACAGCTTTGGCGGTAGTCAGCCCCAGCATTTT. Full variable domain (outside the CDR3, taken from reference TRBV5-5 and TRBJ1-5): DAGVTQSPTHLIKTRGQQVTLRCSPISGHKSVSWYQQVLGQGPQFIFQYYEKEERGRGNFPDRFSARQFPNYSSELNVNALLLGDSALYLCASSRDSFGGSQPQHFGDGTRLSIL.

The chain links TRBV11-2 to TRBJ2-1, with 11 bases fitting TRBD2. The CDR3 totals 15 residues. The germline CDR1 and CDR2 sequences are SGHAT and FQNNGV. After removal of 3 bases from V and 2 bases from J, the junction contained 0 bases not matched to a gene. CDR3 bases: TGTGCCAGCAGCTTTAGCGGGAGGGCCTACAATGAGCAGTTCTTC. This translates into CASSFSGRAYNEQFF.

The V gene is TRBV5-1, the J gene TRBJ2-5; D is perhaps TRBD1 or TRBD2 (6 bases each). Germline CDR1 and CDR2: SGHRS and YFSETQ. Trimming removed 3 bases from V and 2 bases from J, with 11 bases in between. The CDR3 has 14 amino acids. The DNA for the CDR3 is TGCGCCAGCAGCTCAACAGGGAGGCAAGAGACCCAGTACTTC. This gives the protein CASSSTGRQETQYF.

Here the CDR3 DNA reads TGTGCCAGCAGTTACCGGGACAGGGACACCGGGGAGCTGTTTTTT. Protein product: CASSYRDRDTGELFF. The chain combines TRBV6-5 with TRBJ2-2; 9 bases are a match to TRBD1. V lost 2 bases, J lost 3 bases, and 1 base stayed unmatched. The V gene's germline CDR1 is MNHEY and CDR2 SVGAGI. The CDR3 has 15 residues.

This clonotype was picked up a small number of times. This sequence joins TRBV20-1 and TRBJ2-3; 10 nucleotides agree with TRBD2. The CDR3 is made up of 15 amino acids. CDR1 DFQATT and CDR2 SNEGSKA come from the germline V gene (reference sequence). The V segment lost 2 bases and the J segment 1 base; nucleotides outside the gene matches: 3. The CDR3 sequence is CSARQGLAGTDTQYF. The CDR3 DNA reads as TGCAGTGCTAGACAAGGACTAGCGGGCACAGATACGCAGTATTTT.

This clonotype appeared many times. This rearrangement joins TRBV20-1 to TRBJ2-3; 7 bases agree with TRBD2. The CDR3 spans 13 residues. From germline, CDR1 is DFQATT and CDR2 SNEGSKA (reference sequence). Trimming removed 6 bases from V and 7 bases from J; junction bases left unmatched: 10. The CDR3 DNA reads TGCAGTGCCCGAGGACTAGTCCAGAATACGCAGTATTTT. Protein product: CSARGLVQNTQYF.

This clonotype was counted many times. V is TRBV3-1 and J is TRBJ2-7; tentatively, D is TRBD1 (5 bases). Germline-derived CDR1 and CDR2 are LGHDT and YNNKEL (reference sequence). V gave up 5 bases and J gave up 6 bases, with 11 bases separating them. CDR3 length equals 12 residues. The CDR3 coding sequence is TGTGCCAGCAGCAGTGCAGGGTTCGAGCAGTACTTC. Its translation is CASSSAGFEQYF.

The rearrangement links TRBV2 to TRBJ2-3; TRBD1 matches 10 bases. From germline, CDR1 is SNHLY and CDR2 FYNNEI. J lost 1 base, V lost 6 bases, and 4 bases had no gene match. The CDR3 loop spans 15 amino acids. The CDR3 DNA reads as TGTGCCAGCAGGTGGGACAGGGGAGGCACAGATACGCAGTATTTT. Protein sequence: CASRWDRGGTDTQYF.

This clonotype was recorded at least ten times. In DNA, the CDR3 is TGTGCCAGCAGTTACAGTTGGGGGAGGGGGGGCACAGATACGCAGTATTTT. Its protein is CASSYSWGRGGTDTQYF. The V and J genes are TRBV6-5 and TRBJ2-3, with D possibly matching TRBD2 (7 bases). This CDR3 has 17 amino acids. The V and J ends lost 2 bases and 1 base respectively, with 16 bases between them. Per germline, CDR1 MNHEY and CDR2 SVGAGI.